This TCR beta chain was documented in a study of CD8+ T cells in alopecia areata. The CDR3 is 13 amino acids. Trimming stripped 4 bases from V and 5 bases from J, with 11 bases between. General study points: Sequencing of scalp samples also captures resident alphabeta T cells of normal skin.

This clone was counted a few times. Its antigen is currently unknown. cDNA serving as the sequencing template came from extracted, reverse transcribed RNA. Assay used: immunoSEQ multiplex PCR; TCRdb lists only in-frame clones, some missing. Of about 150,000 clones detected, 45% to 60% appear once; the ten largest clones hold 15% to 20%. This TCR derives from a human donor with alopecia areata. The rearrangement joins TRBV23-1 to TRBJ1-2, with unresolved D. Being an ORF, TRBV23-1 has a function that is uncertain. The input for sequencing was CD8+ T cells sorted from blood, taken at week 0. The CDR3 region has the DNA TGCGCCAGCAGTCTCTGTAAGACTTATGGCTACACCTTC. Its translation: CASSLCKTYGYTF.